A single sample gave rise to the 3 T cell receptor beta chains below, sequenced in a study of blood T cell repertoires in COVID-19. Profiled with immunoSEQ multiplex PCR; TCRdb holds only in-frame clones, not every one. The sample consists of just over 300,000 clones, about nine tenths of them appearing once. The sample was peripheral blood. These receptor sequences come from a man aged 18 to 30 with active or convalescent COVID-19.

V gene TRBV2 combines with J gene TRBJ1-5, with 11 bases matching TRBD1. This CDR3 is 21 amino acids long. Germline V gives CDR1 SNHLY, CDR2 FYNNEI. J gave up 0 bases and V 4 bases, and 17 bases lay outside the gene matches. The CDR3 DNA reads TGTGCCAGCAGTGGCCCAGGTATGGGACAGGGGGTCCCTTATAGCAATCAGCCCCAGCATTTT. Amino acids: CASSGPGMGQGVPYSNQPQHF.

This chain uses TRBV7-2 with TRBJ2-3; no clear D gene. The CDR3 spans 14 residues. Germline lookup yields CDR1 SGHTA and CDR2 FQGNSA. The germline V and J ends were trimmed by 5 bases and 2 bases, with 11 bases remaining between them. The CDR3 is CASSTYLDTDTQYF. The DNA for the CDR3 is TGTGCCAGCAGCACCTACCTAGACACAGATACGCAGTATTTT.

The V and J genes are TRBV5-1 and TRBJ2-3; D gene uncertain. The V end was cut by 4 bases, the J end by 6 bases, with 12 bases between. Per germline, CDR1 SGHRS and CDR2 YFSETQ. This CDR3 comprises 13 residues. CDR3 sequence reads: CASSHPWSDTQYF. As DNA, the CDR3 is TGCGCCAGCAGCCATCCGTGGAGCGATACGCAGTATTTT.